This TCR beta chain was observed in a study of cytomegalovirus exposure and HLA in healthy donors. Concerning this clone itself: Its target is unknown.

Study results and limitations: The authors confirmed in vitro that a few CMV-associated chains were specific for CMV antigens. Among CMV-associated TCR beta chains, most appeared HLA-restricted in a later analysis. Fewer N-insertions than the approximately 680-donor mean were reportedly shown by an Asian-associated ancestry cluster in a later analysis. Earlier findings revealed that most TCR beta V segments proved productive either about 87% or about 30% of the time.

PCR primers comprised 60 Vbeta and 13 Jbeta primers. This table comes from immunoSEQ multiplex PCR, and its TCRdb copy is limited to in-frame clones, with some not included. This sample has roughly 160,000 clones, with around 79% found just once. The CDR3 totals 14 residues. Germline lookup yields CDR1 MGHRA and CDR2 YSYEKL. Trimming shortened V by 0 bases and J by 6 bases, and 12 bases separated the two germline ends. Sequencing was performed on PBMCs. The chain carries TRBV4-1 and TRBJ2-7, with D possibly matching TRBD1 (5 bases). The clonotype comes from a female donor in good health and CMV-seronegative. The CDR3 is CASSQDLGASEQYF. CDR3 in DNA: TGCGCCAGCAGCCAAGATCTTGGGGCAAGCGAGCAGTACTTC.